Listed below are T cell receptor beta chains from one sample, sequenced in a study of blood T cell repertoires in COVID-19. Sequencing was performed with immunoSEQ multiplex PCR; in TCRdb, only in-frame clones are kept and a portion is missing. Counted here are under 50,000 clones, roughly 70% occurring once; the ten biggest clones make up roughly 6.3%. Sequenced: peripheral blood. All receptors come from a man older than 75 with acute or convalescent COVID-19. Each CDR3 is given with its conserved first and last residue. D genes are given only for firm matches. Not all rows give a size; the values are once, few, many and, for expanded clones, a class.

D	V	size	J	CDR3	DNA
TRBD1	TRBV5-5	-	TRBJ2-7	CASSLTGGYEQYF	TGTGCCAGCAGCTTGACAGGGGGCTACGAGCAGTACTTC
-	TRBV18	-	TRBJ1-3	CASSPARGSPGNTIYF	TGTGCCAGCTCACCCGCTCGGGGGTCCCCTGGAAACACCATATATTTT
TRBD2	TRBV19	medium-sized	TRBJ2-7	CASSSGSVYEQYF	TGTGCCAGCAGTAGCGGGAGTGTCTACGAGCAGTACTTC
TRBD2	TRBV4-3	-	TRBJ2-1	CASSQAGTNYNEQFF	TGCGCCAGCAGCCAGGCCGGGACTAACTACAATGAGCAGTTCTTC
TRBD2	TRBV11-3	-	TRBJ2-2	CASSTQLAGTGELFF	TGTGCCAGCTCTACCCAACTAGCGGGCACCGGGGAGCTGTTTTTT
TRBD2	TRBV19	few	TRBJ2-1	CASSFASGRAGNEQFF	TGTGCCAGTAGTTTCGCTAGCGGGAGGGCCGGTAATGAGCAGTTCTTC
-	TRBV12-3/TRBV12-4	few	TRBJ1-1	CASSRDTDTEAFF	TGTGCCAGCAGCCGGGACACCGACACTGAAGCTTTCTTT
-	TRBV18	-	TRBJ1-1	CASSPPGGRRNTEAFF	TGTGCCAGCTCACCACCGGGGGGACGGAGGAACACTGAAGCTTTCTTT
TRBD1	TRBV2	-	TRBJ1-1	CASRGQVNTEAFF	TGTGCCAGCAGAGGACAGGTGAACACTGAAGCTTTCTTT
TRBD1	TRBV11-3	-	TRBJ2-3	CASSSGHRGRPQDTQYF	TGTGCCAGCAGCTCAGGCCATAGGGGGCGCCCCCAAGATACGCAGTATTTT